This T cell receptor beta chain was found in a study of blood T cells in healthy people across ages. Study-level points and caveats: The CMV status of each donor remained undetermined, and this could have confounded shifts in expanded clonotypes. Diversity of TCR beta per million T cells declined in a roughly linear way with age.

A sample-barcoded 5' primer and a J-beta primer mix were used in a second PCR of roughly 7 to 11 cycles. Each CDR3 protein gets one entry after TCRdb re-called the 5' RACE reads with MiXCR. The sample yields some 1.7 million distinct CDR3 sequences, 28% seen once. Each individual donor underwent a draw of approximately 10 milliliters of peripheral blood. Samples each had at least 5.5 micrograms of total RNA extracted. In the case of this clonotype: Its specificity is unknown. It is likely a read error, because the conserved phenylalanine at the end of the CDR3 is missing.

Germline V lookup: CDR1 MNHNY, CDR2 SVGAGI (reference sequence). CDR3 length equals 14 residues. The receptor's source is a woman younger than 45 in good health. This sequence joins TRBV6-6 and TRBJ2-1, with 11 bases that match TRBD2. The sequenced sample consisted of blood. This chain's CDR3 is CACSWTSGFNEQFY. The CDR3 nucleotides read TGTGCCTGCAGTTGGACTAGCGGGTTCAATGAGCAGTTCTAC.